Each of the 3 T cell receptor beta chains below was sequenced from the same sample in a study of identical twins. TCRdb reprocessed the 5' RACE reads with MiXCR, giving one entry per CDR3 protein. Counted here are some 760,000 distinct CDR3 sequences, around a sixth occurring once; the ten biggest clones make up about 12%. The same data also contributed to another study, on T cells expressing NK-cell markers.

Specimen: PBMCs. These receptors were obtained from a woman under 30 in good health.

The rearrangement joins TRBV9 to TRBJ2-7, with 7 bases that match TRBD1. After removal of 0 bases from V and 2 bases from J, the junction contained 5 bases not matched to a gene. CDR1 SGDLS and CDR2 YYNGEE come from the germline V gene. The length of the CDR3 is 15 residues. The CDR3 coding sequence is TGTGCCAGCAGCGTAGACCCAGGGGGAACCTACGAGCAGTACTTC. Its protein is CASSVDPGGTYEQYF.

The J gene is TRBJ2-7, the V gene TRBV5-1; perhaps TRBD2 as D (5 bases). The CDR3 spans 14 residues. Trimming took off 1 base at V and 4 bases at J, with 12 bases between the two ends. CDR1 is SGHRS and CDR2 is YFSETQ in the germline V gene. As DNA, the CDR3 is TGCGCCAGCAGCTTGACAAGGCCGGGGTACGAGCAGTACTTC. Its protein is CASSLTRPGYEQYF.

This clonotype turned up a few times. The chain has TRBV15 and TRBJ2-1, with TRBD1 matching 9 bases. This CDR3 is 17 amino acids long. Germline loops: CDR1 LNHNV, CDR2 YYDKDF (reference sequence). J was trimmed by 7 bases and V by 4 bases; bases with no gene match: 14. CDR3 in amino acids: CATSTHLGQGNLNEQFF. CDR3 sequence (DNA): TGTGCCACCAGCACCCACCTCGGACAGGGGAATCTAAATGAGCAGTTCTTC.